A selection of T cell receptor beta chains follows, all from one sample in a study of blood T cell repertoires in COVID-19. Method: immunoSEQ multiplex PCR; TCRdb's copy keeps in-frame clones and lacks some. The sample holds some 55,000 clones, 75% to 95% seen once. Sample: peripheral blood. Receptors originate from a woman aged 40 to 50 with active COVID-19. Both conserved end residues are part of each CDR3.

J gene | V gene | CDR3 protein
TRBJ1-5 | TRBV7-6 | CASSLSRYQPQHF
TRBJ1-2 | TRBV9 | CASSASRQGNYGYTF
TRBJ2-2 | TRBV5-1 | CASSLDRVGTGELFF
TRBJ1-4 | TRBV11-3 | CASSFPGQANEKLFF
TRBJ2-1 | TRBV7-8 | CASSLLVGGGDEQFF
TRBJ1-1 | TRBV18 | CASSPAGGRGTEAFF
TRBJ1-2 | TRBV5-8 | CASSSQGPLDGYTF
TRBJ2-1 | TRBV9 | CASSVVGGAVGYEQFF
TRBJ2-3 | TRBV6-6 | CASSTLIGGTTQYF
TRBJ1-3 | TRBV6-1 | CASSEAAGTGNTIYF
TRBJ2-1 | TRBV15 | CATTYRGVMLRKQFF
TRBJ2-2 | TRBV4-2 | CASEPGQGQTGELFF
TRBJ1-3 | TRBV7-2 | CASSPRQGNTIYF
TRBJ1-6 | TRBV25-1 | CASTPSGTNNSPLHF
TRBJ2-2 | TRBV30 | CAWRGGGTGELFF
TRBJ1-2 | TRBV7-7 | CASSLGGIQDYGYTF
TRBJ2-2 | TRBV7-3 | CASSLVARGIGGTGELFF
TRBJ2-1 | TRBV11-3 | CASSRLQGPVEYNEQFF
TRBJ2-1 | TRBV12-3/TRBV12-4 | CASTAEYYNEQFF
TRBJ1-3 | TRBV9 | CASSVGVTVSGNTIYF
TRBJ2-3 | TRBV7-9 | CASSYRGPTPTDTQYF
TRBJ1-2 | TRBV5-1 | CASSLVKGANYGYTF
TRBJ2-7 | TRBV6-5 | CASEGQLYEQYF
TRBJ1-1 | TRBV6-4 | CASRISFNRDRGLNTEAFF
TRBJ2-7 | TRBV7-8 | CASSFTSDEQYF
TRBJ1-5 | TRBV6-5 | CASSRDRVNQPQHF
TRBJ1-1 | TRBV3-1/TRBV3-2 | CASSQGRVSGTEAFF
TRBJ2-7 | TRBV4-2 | CASSPSASGGAHEQYF
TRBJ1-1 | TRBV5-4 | CASSPGTGGRMNTEAFF
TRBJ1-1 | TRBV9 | CASSDMNTEAFF
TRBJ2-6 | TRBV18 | CASSLFSPPGANVLTF
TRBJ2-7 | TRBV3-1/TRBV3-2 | CASSQGASYYEQYF
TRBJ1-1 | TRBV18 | CASSPPGQGNTEAFF
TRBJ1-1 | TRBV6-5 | CASTLREDTEAFF
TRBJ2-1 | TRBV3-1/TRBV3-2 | CASSRSGGAQFF
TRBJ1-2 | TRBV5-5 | CASSPQGAKSYTF
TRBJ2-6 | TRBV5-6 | CASSFGAGTGANVLTF
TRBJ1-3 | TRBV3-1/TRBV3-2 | CASSQDRVAGNTIYF
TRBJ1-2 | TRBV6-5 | CASSSTGTDGYTF
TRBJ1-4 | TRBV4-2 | CASSQVLQAKKEKLFF